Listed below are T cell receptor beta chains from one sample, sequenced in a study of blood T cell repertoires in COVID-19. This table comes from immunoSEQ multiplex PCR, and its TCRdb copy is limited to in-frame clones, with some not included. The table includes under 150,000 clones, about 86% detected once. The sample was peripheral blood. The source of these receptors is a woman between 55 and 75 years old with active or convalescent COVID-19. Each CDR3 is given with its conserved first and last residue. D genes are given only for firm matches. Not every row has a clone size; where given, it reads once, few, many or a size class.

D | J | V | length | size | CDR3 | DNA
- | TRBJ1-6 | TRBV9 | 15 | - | CASSANEAYNSPLHF | TGTGCCAGCAGCGCGAACGAGGCCTATAATTCACCCCTCCACTTT
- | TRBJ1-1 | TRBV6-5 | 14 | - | CASRLRQLNTEAFF | TGTGCCAGCAGACTCAGACAGTTGAACACTGAAGCTTTCTTT
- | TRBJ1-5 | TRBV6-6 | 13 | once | CASNRGTNQPQHF | TGTGCCAGCAATAGAGGGACTAATCAGCCCCAGCATTTT
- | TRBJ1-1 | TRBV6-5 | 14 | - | CASSSPGTYPSAFF | TGTGCCAGCAGTTCCCCCGGGACATACCCATCAGCTTTCTTT
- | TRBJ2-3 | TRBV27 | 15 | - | CASSLPGQHTDTQYF | TGTGCCAGCAGTTTGCCGGGACAACACACAGATACGCAGTATTTT
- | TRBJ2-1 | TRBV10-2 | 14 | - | CASSEPPSVGEQFF | TGCGCCAGCAGTGAGCCCCCTAGCGTGGGTGAGCAGTTCTTC
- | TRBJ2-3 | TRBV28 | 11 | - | CASSDRTAQYF | TGTGCCAGCAGTGACAGGACGGCGCAGTATTTT
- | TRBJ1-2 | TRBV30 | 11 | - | CAWAQSRGYTF | TGTGCCTGGGCCCAATCCCGGGGCTACACCTTC
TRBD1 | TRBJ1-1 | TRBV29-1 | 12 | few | CSFLTGGTEAFF | TGCAGCTTTTTGACAGGGGGCACTGAAGCTTTCTTT
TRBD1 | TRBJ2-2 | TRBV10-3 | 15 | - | CAIGYDRGNTGELFF | TGTGCCATCGGGTACGACAGGGGGAACACCGGGGAGCTGTTTTTT
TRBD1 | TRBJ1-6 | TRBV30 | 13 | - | CAWDRVSQSPLHF | TGTGCCTGGGACAGGGTCTCACAGTCACCCCTCCACTTT
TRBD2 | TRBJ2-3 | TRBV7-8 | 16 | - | CASSLVAGGPVDTQYF | TGTGCCAGCAGCTTAGTGGCGGGGGGGCCAGTAGATACGCAGTATTTT
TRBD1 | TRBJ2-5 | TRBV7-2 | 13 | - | CASRTGGAETQYF | TGTGCCAGCAGGACAGGGGGCGCGGAGACCCAGTACTTC
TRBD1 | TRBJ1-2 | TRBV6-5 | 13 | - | CASRPGGGHGYTF | TGTGCCAGCAGGCCAGGGGGCGGGCATGGCTACACCTTC
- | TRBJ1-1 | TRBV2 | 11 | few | CASREGIEAFF | TGTGCCAGCAGGGAGGGAATTGAAGCTTTCTTT
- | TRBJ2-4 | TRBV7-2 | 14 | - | CASSLQGGENIQYF | TGTGCCAGCAGCTTACAGGGGGGAGAAAACATTCAGTACTTC
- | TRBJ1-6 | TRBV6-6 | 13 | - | CASSSDYNSPLHF | TGTGCCAGCAGTTCAGATTATAATTCACCCCTCCACTTT
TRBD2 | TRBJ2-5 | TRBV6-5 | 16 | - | CASSYERGAAPETQYF | TGTGCCAGCAGTTACGAGCGGGGGGCCGCCCCAGAGACCCAGTACTTC
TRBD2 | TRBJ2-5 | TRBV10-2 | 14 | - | CASSQGLAVETQYF | TGCGCCAGCAGTCAGGGACTAGCGGTAGAGACCCAGTACTTC
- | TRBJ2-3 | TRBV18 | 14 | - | CASSTPTETDTQYF | TGTGCCAGCTCCACACCGACGGAGACAGATACGCAGTATTTT
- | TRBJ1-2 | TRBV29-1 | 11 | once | CSVPFRGGYTF | TGCAGCGTACCCTTTAGAGGTGGCTACACCTTC
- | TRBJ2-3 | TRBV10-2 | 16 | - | CASRIQGQGSTDTQYF | TGCGCCAGCAGAATCCAGGGGCAGGGTAGCACAGATACGCAGTATTTT
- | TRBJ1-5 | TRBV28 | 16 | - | CASNSVQRRSNQPQHF | TGTGCCAGCAACTCAGTCCAGAGGAGGAGCAATCAGCCCCAGCATTTT
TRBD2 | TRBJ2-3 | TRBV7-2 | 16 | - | CASSFTGGGNTDTQYF | TGTGCCAGCAGCTTCACCGGGGGAGGGAACACAGATACGCAGTATTTT
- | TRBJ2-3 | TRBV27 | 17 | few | CASSHRKRTEGTDTQYF | TGTGCCAGCAGTCATAGAAAGCGGACAGAAGGAACAGATACGCAGTATTTT
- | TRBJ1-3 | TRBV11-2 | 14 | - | CASSLGSGGNTIYF | TGTGCCAGCAGCTTAGGGTCCGGGGGAAACACCATATATTTT
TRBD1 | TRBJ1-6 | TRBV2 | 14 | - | CASSARDRDSPLHF | TGTGCCAGCAGTGCGAGGGACAGAGATTCACCCCTCCACTTT
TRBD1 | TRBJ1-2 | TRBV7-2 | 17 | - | CASSLDFAAGGLYGYTF | TGTGCCAGCAGCTTAGATTTTGCGGCAGGGGGATTATATGGCTACACCTTC
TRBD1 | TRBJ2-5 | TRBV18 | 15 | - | CASSPPQGARETQYF | TGTGCCAGCTCACCACCCCAGGGGGCTAGAGAGACCCAGTACTTC
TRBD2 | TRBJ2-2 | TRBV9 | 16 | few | CASSVSGGGDTGELFF | TGTGCCAGCAGCGTAAGCGGCGGGGGGGACACCGGGGAGCTGTTTTTT
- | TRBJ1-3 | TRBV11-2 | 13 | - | CASSAQGGNTIYF | TGTGCCAGCAGCGCCCAGGGTGGAAACACCATATATTTT